Presented here are 24 T cell receptor beta chains from one specimen sequenced in a study of post-analysis software for immune sequencing data. The antigens of these receptors remain unknown. Study results and caveats: Controls showed lower frequencies than patients for five TRBV segments, and TRBV5-6, TRBV5-1 and TRBV20-1 were among these.

Presence of unique molecular identifiers characterized the TCR beta cDNA libraries. TCRdb reprocessed the PCR reads via MiXCR and lists one record per CDR3 protein. Among 450,000 to 650,000 distinct CDR3 sequences listed, 44% were seen once. Sequencing was done on a sample of blood. The receptors stem from a girl under 18 with multiple sclerosis.

This clonotype was found a few times. This sequence joins TRBV12-3 or TRBV12-4 and TRBJ2-4, with 7 positions matching TRBD1. This CDR3 is built from 16 residues. V shed 2 bases, J shed 3 bases, and the junction held 7 bases outside the gene matches. The CDR3 protein is CASSLITGVFKNIQYF. The CDR3 nucleotides read TGTGCCAGCAGTTTAATAACAGGGGTTTTCAAAAACATTCAGTACTTC.

A single count supports this clonotype. The chain combines TRBV20-1 with TRBJ2-3; no firm D call. There are 12 residues in the CDR3. The germline CDR1 and CDR2 sequences are DFQATT and SNEGSKA (reference sequence). V lost 4 bases and J 5 bases, leaving 10 bases between the germline ends. CDR3 sequence reads: CSATGRQDTQYF. The CDR3 DNA reads TGCAGTGCTACAGGACGACAAGATACGCAGTATTTT.

The chain is built from TRBV12-3 or TRBV12-4 and TRBJ2-7; D possibly matches TRBD1 or TRBD2 (5 bases each). Between the trimmed V and J ends, which lost 6 bases and 9 bases, there was a span of 18 bases. The CDR3 runs to 13 residues. Here the CDR3 reads CASRLGDLPGQYF. DNA for the CDR3: TGTGCCAGCAGACTAGGGGACCTCCCTGGGCAGTACTTC.

The J gene is TRBJ2-1, the V gene TRBV12-3 or TRBV12-4, with a possible D match to TRBD1 (6 bases). V dropped 1 base and J dropped 6 bases, with 13 bases sitting between them. CDR3 length: 15 amino acids. CDR3 amino acids: CASSLDRETTNEQFF. DNA of the CDR3: TGTGCCAGCAGTTTAGACAGGGAGACGACCAATGAGCAGTTCTTC.

The rearrangement joins TRBV10-3 to TRBJ1-1; 8 positions match TRBD1. CDR1 ENHRY and CDR2 SYGVKD come from the germline V gene. The CDR3 contains 16 residues. V dropped 2 bases and J dropped 3; count of bases not matched to a gene: 8. The CDR3 loop reads CAISEGQGMKDTEAFF. CDR3 DNA sequence: TGTGCCATCAGTGAGGGACAGGGTATGAAGGACACTGAAGCTTTCTTT.

V usage is TRBV2 and J usage is TRBJ2-7; TRBD1 agrees at 9 bases. CDR3 length: 14 amino acids. With 5 bases clipped from V and 3 bases from J, the junction kept 5 bases outside the gene matches. Germline V gives CDR1 SNHLY, CDR2 FYNNEI. The chain's CDR3 is CASSRLGQGYEQYF. The CDR3 region has the DNA TGTGCCAGCAGTCGTCTGGGACAGGGCTACGAGCAGTACTTC.

The V call is TRBV2, the J call TRBJ2-7, with 9 bases identical to TRBD1. TRBJ2-4 explains the end of the DNA better; the J call may be wrong. The CDR3 consists of 15 residues. CDR1 is SNHLY and CDR2 is FYNNEI in the germline V gene. The CDR3 DNA sequence: TGTGCCAGCACCTCTTGGGACAGGGAGAAAAACATTCAGTACTTC. It specifies CASTSWDREKNIQYF.

The chain recombines TRBV25-1 with TRBJ1-2; TRBD1 agrees at 8 bases. The CDR3 spans 14 residues. Germline V gene sequence: CDR1 MGHDK, CDR2 SYGVNS. The junction had 10 bases not matched to a gene; V was cut back by 8 bases and J by 5 bases. In DNA form, the CDR3 reads TGTGCCAGCTCCCTAGCAGGGGGCCAATATGGCTACACCTTC. Protein product: CASSLAGGQYGYTF.

This chain uses TRBV6-6 with TRBJ2-1; D unclear. This CDR3 is built from 16 residues. From germline, CDR1 is MNHNY and CDR2 SVGAGI (reference sequence). Trimming took off 8 bases at V and 4 bases at J, with 21 bases between the two ends. The CDR3 DNA follows: TGTGCCAGCTGCCTTCTCCCCGAGCGCAAATACAATGAGCAGTTCTTC. This gives the protein CASCLLPERKYNEQFF.

On this clonotype: An end of the junction differs from the germline gene, which may be a read error. The V call is TRBV5-5, the J call TRBJ2-5; D perhaps matches TRBD1 (5 bases). Germline V lookup: CDR1 SGHKS, CDR2 YYEKEE (reference sequence). The CDR3 contains 15 residues. The CDR3 protein is CAGSLGPATQETQYF. The DNA for the CDR3 is TGTGCCGGCAGCTTGGGGCCAGCCACCCAAGAGACCCAGTACTTC.

V gene TRBV5-1 combines with J gene TRBJ2-2, with D perhaps matching TRBD2 (5 bases). V was clipped by 6 bases and J by 0 bases, with 18 bases between them. There are 17 residues in the CDR3. The V gene's germline CDR1 is SGHRS and CDR2 YFSETQ. CDR3 in DNA: TGCGCCAGCAACTTAGGAGGCATGGGGTCGAACACCGGGGAGCTGTTTTTT. Its translation is CASNLGGMGSNTGELFF.

The V and J genes are TRBV12-3 or TRBV12-4 and TRBJ1-2, with 7 bases lining up with TRBD1. Trimming removed 6 bases from V and 4 bases from J; junction bases left unmatched: 8. This CDR3 spans 14 amino acids. The CDR3 protein is CASRLTGLVYGYTF. CDR3 nucleotide sequence: TGTGCCAGCAGGCTGACAGGGTTAGTCTATGGCTACACCTTC.

V usage is TRBV4-1 and J usage is TRBJ1-5; no reliable D call. Germline V gene data show CDR1 as MGHRA and CDR2 as YSYEKL. The V gene lost 1 base and the J gene lost 0 bases, with 10 bases spanning the gap. The CDR3 sequence is 16 residues long. The CDR3 coding sequence is TGCGCCAGCAGCCAAGGGCCCCGGGGTAGCAATCAGCCCCAGCATTTT. It yields the protein CASSQGPRGSNQPQHF.

The rearrangement joins TRBV5-1 to TRBJ2-3; 7 bases fit TRBD1. The germline gives CDR1 SGHRS, CDR2 YFSETQ. The V segment lost 6 bases and the J segment 5 bases; nucleotides outside the gene matches: 12. CDR3 length: 15 amino acids. The CDR3 region is CASNEKGAHRDTQYF. DNA of the CDR3: TGCGCCAGCAACGAAAAGGGGGCCCATCGAGATACGCAGTATTTT.

This clonotype came up a few times. CDR3 in amino acids: CSARARWVSTEQYF. As DNA, the CDR3 is TGCAGTGCTAGGGCACGTTGGGTTTCTACGGAGCAGTACTTC. This chain joins TRBV20-1 and TRBJ2-7; D gene uncertain. Trimming cost V 3 bases and J 7 bases, with 19 bases left between them. The CDR3 covers 14 residues. Per the germline V gene, CDR1 is DFQATT and CDR2 is SNEGSKA (reference sequence).

V is TRBV24-1 and J is TRBJ2-3, with D possibly TRBD2 on 5 matching bases. V was trimmed by 2 bases and J by 5 bases, leaving 7 bases between them. Germline values: CDR1 KGHDR, CDR2 SFDVKD. The CDR3 contains 13 residues. The CDR3 loop reads CATSDSRGDTQYF. For the CDR3, the DNA is TGTGCCACCAGTGATTCCCGGGGAGATACGCAGTATTTT.

A few counts support this clonotype. The chain is built from TRBV9 and TRBJ2-5; D possibly corresponds to TRBD2 (6 bases). Looked up from germline, CDR1 is SGDLS and CDR2 is YYNGEE. The length of the CDR3 is 15 residues. V was clipped by 3 bases and J by 3 bases, with 15 bases between them. The CDR3 DNA follows: TGTGCCAGCAGCGGCACCCCCGAGCGGGAAGAGACCCAGTACTTC. This sequence encodes CASSGTPEREETQYF.

This clonotype has a count of ten or more. The chain has TRBV12-3 or TRBV12-4 and TRBJ2-7; 9 nucleotides match TRBD1. With 6 bases clipped from V and 3 bases from J, the junction kept 3 bases outside the gene matches. This CDR3 is built from 13 residues. CDR3 in DNA: TGTGCCAGCAGCCCGGACAGGGGCTACGAGCAGTACTTC. It yields the protein CASSPDRGYEQYF.

The V call is TRBV6-1, the J call TRBJ1-2; 7 bases are shared with TRBD1. Germline trimming cut 4 bases from V and 6 bases from J; bases unmatched to any gene: 8. CDR1 MNHNS and CDR2 SASEGT come from the germline V gene. The CDR3 is 14 amino acids. CDR3 DNA sequence: TGTGCCAGCAGTGTGGTTGACAGGGTCCATGGCTACACCTTC. Residues: CASSVVDRVHGYTF.

CDR3 bases: TGCAGCGCCACTGGGCGGACAGGGGTACGGCAGTACTTC. Encoded protein: CSATGRTGVRQYF. The J gene is TRBJ2-5, the V gene TRBV29-1; the match to TRBD1 covers 9 bases. J lost 11 bases, V lost 7 bases, and 14 bases had no gene match. The CDR3 runs to 13 residues. Germline-derived CDR1 and CDR2 are SQVTM and ANQGSEA.

The gene calls are TRBV20-1 and TRBJ2-5; D is undetermined. CDR1 and CDR2 (germline): DFQATT, SNEGSKA (reference sequence). The V end lost 3 bases, the J end lost 5 bases, and 7 bases lay between the germline ends. The CDR3 is 11 residues long. CDR3 region: CSASPGETQYF. DNA of the CDR3: TGCAGTGCTAGCCCCGGGGAGACCCAGTACTTC.

The chain has TRBV20-1 and TRBJ1-4, with 10 bases aligning to TRBD1. The V segment lost 4 bases and the J segment 5 bases; nucleotides outside the gene matches: 4. CDR3 length: 14 residues. In germline, CDR1 is DFQATT, CDR2 SNEGSKA (reference sequence). The CDR3 protein is CSATPGQGNEKLFF. The DNA for the CDR3 is TGCAGTGCTACGCCGGGACAGGGGAATGAAAAACTGTTTTTT.

The chain recombines TRBV10-2 with TRBJ2-2, with 8 bases lining up with TRBD1. The germline gives CDR1 WSHSY, CDR2 SAAADI. Germline trimming cut 6 bases from V and 5 bases from J; bases unmatched to any gene: 5. The CDR3 contains 14 residues. The CDR3 loop reads CASSDRGETGELFF. The CDR3 nucleotides are TGCGCCAGCAGCGACAGGGGTGAAACCGGGGAGCTGTTTTTT.

In this sample, this clonotype turned up a few times. This chain joins TRBV5-6 and TRBJ2-1; weak D call: TRBD1 (5 bases). Trimming removed 2 bases from V and 5 bases from J, with 11 bases in between. Germline V gives CDR1 SGHDT, CDR2 YYEEEE. CDR3 length: 14 residues. CDR3 in amino acids: CASSFRQNNNEQFF. The DNA for the CDR3 is TGTGCCAGCAGCTTCAGACAGAACAACAATGAGCAGTTCTTC. Variable domain in full (rest from reference TRBV5-6 and TRBJ2-1): DAGVTQSPTHLIKTRGQQVTLRCSPKSGHDTVSWYQQALGQGPQFIFQYYEEEERQRGNFPDRFSGHQFPNYSSELNVNALLLGDSALYLCASSFRQNNNEQFFGPGTRLTVL.